The rows below give T cell receptor beta chains drawn from one sample of a study of OX40 agonist ivuxolimab in advanced cancers. The assay was immunoSEQ multiplex PCR, and TCRdb's table has in-frame clones only and misses some. The repertoire includes 65,000 to 85,000 clones, around nine tenths of them detected once, and under 3% sits in the top ten. This specimen was CD4+ or CD8+ T cells sorted from blood, taken in a trial of the OX40 agonist ivuxolimab. Source of these receptors: an adult with an advanced solid tumor such as melanoma, head and neck, liver or kidney cancer. Both conserved end residues are part of each CDR3. Fields, in order: clone size, V gene, J gene, D gene, CDR3 protein, CDR3 DNA. The D gene is left open where the match is weak. Clone size is stated in some rows and not others, as once, few, many or a class when expanded.

.	TRBV28	TRBJ1-3	TRBD1	CASRDRAGNTIYF	TGTGCCAGCCGGGACAGGGCTGGAAACACCATATATTTT
.	TRBV11-2	TRBJ2-7	.	CASSFSGLGSNEQYF	TGTGCCAGCAGCTTTTCGGGACTGGGTTCTAACGAGCAGTACTTC
.	TRBV11-2	TRBJ2-2	.	CASSLGSGGTGELFF	TGTGCCAGCAGCTTAGGCTCAGGAGGGACCGGGGAGCTGTTTTTT
.	TRBV5-8	TRBJ1-5	.	CASGRAQHF	TGTGCCAGCGGGAGAGCCCAGCATTTT
.	TRBV11-2	TRBJ1-2	.	CASSPRMMGDGYTF	TGTGCCAGCAGCCCCCGAATGATGGGTGATGGCTACACCTTC
.	TRBV5-1	TRBJ1-1	.	CASSLVQAVYTEAFF	TGCGCCAGCAGCTTGGTTCAGGCGGTTTACACTGAAGCTTTCTTT
.	TRBV18	TRBJ1-2	.	CASFSDGYTF	TGTGCCAGCTTTTCCGATGGCTACACCTTC
.	TRBV7-2	TRBJ1-2	.	CASSLLNQDSRPLGYTF	TGTGCCAGCAGCTTACTTAATCAGGACAGTAGACCCTTGGGCTACACCTTC
.	TRBV14	TRBJ1-6	TRBD1	CASSLDRGNSPLHF	TGTGCCAGCAGCCTGGACAGGGGCAATTCACCCCTCCACTTT
once	TRBV7-6	TRBJ1-1	TRBD1	CASSLMESRGTGAHTEAFF	TGTGCCAGCAGCTTAATGGAGTCTCGGGGGACAGGGGCACACACTGAAGCTTTCTTT
.	TRBV6-4	TRBJ1-6	TRBD1	CASISDRDNSPLHF	TGTGCCAGCATTAGTGACAGGGATAATTCACCCCTCCACTTT
.	TRBV18	TRBJ1-6	TRBD1	CASSLDRGSNSPLHF	TGTGCCAGCTCCCTCGACAGGGGTTCTAATTCACCCCTCCACTTT
.	TRBV7-9	TRBJ2-3	.	CASSLTTGTDTQYF	TGTGCCAGCAGCCTGACAACTGGCACAGATACGCAGTATTTT
.	TRBV7-9	TRBJ2-5	.	CASSLGGFHGETQYF	TGTGCCAGCAGCTTAGGAGGTTTCCATGGGGAGACCCAGTACTTC
.	TRBV5-5	TRBJ1-1	.	CASSYRDTGGAFF	TGTGCCAGCAGCTATCGAGATACCGGGGGAGCTTTCTTT
.	TRBV19	TRBJ2-5	TRBD1	CASSIDRGKSDQYF	TGTGCCAGTAGTATAGACAGGGGGAAATCAGACCAGTACTTC
.	TRBV7-2	TRBJ2-1	.	CASSPDRGSYNEQFF	TGTGCCAGCAGCCCTGATAGGGGATCCTACAATGAGCAGTTCTTC
.	TRBV28	TRBJ1-5	.	CASSYIQGNQPQHF	TGTGCCAGCAGTTATATACAGGGAAATCAGCCCCAGCATTTT
.	TRBV20-1	TRBJ2-3	.	CSASTDTQYF	TGCAGTGCTAGTACAGATACGCAGTATTTT
.	TRBV6-5	TRBJ1-2	TRBD1	CASRTGGGGYTF	TGTGCCAGCAGGACAGGGGGCGGTGGCTACACCTTC
.	TRBV6-5	TRBJ1-2	.	CASSSSEGSLLRGYTF	TGTGCCAGCAGTTCTAGCGAGGGGAGCCTCTTGCGGGGCTACACCTTC
.	TRBV7-8	TRBJ1-4	TRBD1	CASSLRDRARYATNEKLFF	TGTGCCAGCAGCTTGCGGGACAGGGCTCGTTATGCGACTAATGAAAAACTGTTTTTT
.	TRBV7-2	TRBJ1-2	.	CASSFWGAGYTF	TGTGCCAGCAGCTTTTGGGGGGCGGGCTACACCTTC
.	TRBV7-2	TRBJ2-4	.	CASSSTGLAKNIQYF	TGTGCCAGCAGCTCAACAGGGTTAGCCAAAAACATTCAGTACTTC
.	TRBV7-6	TRBJ1-1	TRBD1	CASSLNWTGRMNTEAFF	TGTGCCAGCAGCTTGAACTGGACAGGGAGGATGAACACTGAAGCTTTCTTT
.	TRBV6-5	TRBJ2-5	TRBD1	CASSYTGVKTQYF	TGTGCCAGCAGTTACACAGGGGTAAAGACCCAGTACTTC
once	TRBV5-6	TRBJ1-4	.	CASSLDSGWGNEKLFF	TGTGCCAGCAGCTTGGACTCAGGGTGGGGTAATGAAAAACTGTTTTTT
once	TRBV19	TRBJ2-1	TRBD1	CASRVTGGINEQFF	TGTGCCAGCAGGGTAACAGGGGGGATAAATGAGCAGTTCTTC
.	TRBV5-3	TRBJ2-5	.	CARTTMETQYF	TGTGCCAGAACCACCATGGAGACCCAGTACTTC